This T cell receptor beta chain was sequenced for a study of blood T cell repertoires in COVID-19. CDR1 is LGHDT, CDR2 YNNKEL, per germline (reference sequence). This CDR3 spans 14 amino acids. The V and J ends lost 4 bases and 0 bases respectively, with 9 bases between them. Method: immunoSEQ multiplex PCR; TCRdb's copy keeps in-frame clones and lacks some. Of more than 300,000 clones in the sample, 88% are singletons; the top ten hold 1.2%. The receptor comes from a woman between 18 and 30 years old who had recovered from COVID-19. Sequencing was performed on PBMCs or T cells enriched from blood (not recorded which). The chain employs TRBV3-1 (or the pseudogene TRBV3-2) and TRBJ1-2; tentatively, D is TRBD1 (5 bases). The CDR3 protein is CASSPRTSNYGYTF. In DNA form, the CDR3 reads TGTGCCAGCAGCCCACGGACATCTAACTATGGCTACACCTTC.